Listed below are T cell receptor beta chains from one sample, sequenced in a study of blood T cell repertoires in COVID-19. The data were produced by immunoSEQ multiplex PCR, yet TCRdb's version contains in-frame clones alone and is incomplete. The sample carries over 250,000 clones, 80% to 85% recorded once. The sample comprised PBMCs or T cells enriched from blood (not recorded which). The receptors were gathered from a man in his forties who had been exposed to COVID-19. CDR3s include the opening cysteine and the closing phenylalanine or tryptophan. The D gene is left open where the match is weak. Expanded clones get a size class; other rows say once, few or many, or leave the size out.

J | size | V | D | DNA | CDR3
TRBJ1-1 | NA | TRBV7-8 | NA | TGTGCCAGCACCCCGGCCCGATCCGGGGGCACTGAAGCTTTCTTT | CASTPARSGGTEAFF
TRBJ1-2 | NA | TRBV12-3/TRBV12-4 | TRBD1 | TGTGCCAGCAGAAAACAGGGGCGCTATGGCTACACCTTC | CASRKQGRYGYTF
TRBJ2-2 | NA | TRBV7-7 | NA | TGTGCTAGCAGCCTAGGCGGGTACGGGCCGCGGACCGGGGAGCTGTTTTTT | CASSLGGYGPRTGELFF
TRBJ2-7 | NA | TRBV3-1/TRBV3-2 | NA | TGTGCCAGCAGCCAAGTAGCTACGAGCTCCTACGAGCAGTACTTC | CASSQVATSSYEQYF
TRBJ2-2 | NA | TRBV5-8 | NA | TGTGCCAGCAGCCCGTTCGGCGGGGAGCTGTTTTTT | CASSPFGGELFF
TRBJ2-3 | NA | TRBV7-9 | TRBD2 | TGTGCCAGCAGCTCGGGGTACGGGACTAGCGTTACAGATACGCAGTATTTT | CASSSGYGTSVTDTQYF
TRBJ1-2 | NA | TRBV6-5 | NA | TGTGCCAGCAGATCACAGGTGACTAACTATGGCTACACCTTC | CASRSQVTNYGYTF
TRBJ1-5 | NA | TRBV6-1 | NA | TGTGCCAGCAGTGACGACACACGGAGGGGTCAGCCCCAGCATTTT | CASSDDTRRGQPQHF
TRBJ2-2 | once | TRBV6-5 | NA | TGTGCCAGCATACAGACGCACACCGGGGAGCTGTTTTTT | CASIQTHTGELFF
TRBJ2-3 | few | TRBV6-5 | NA | TGTGCCAGCAGCTCCCTTCCTGTTCAGGATACGCAGTATTTT | CASSSLPVQDTQYF
TRBJ2-5 | few | TRBV29-1 | TRBD1 | TGCAGCGTTGAAGTGAGACAGGGGTACCAAGAGACCCAGTACTTC | CSVEVRQGYQETQYF
TRBJ2-5 | NA | TRBV3-1/TRBV3-2 | NA | TGTGCCAGCAGACTACAGGGATCCCAAGAGACCCAGTACTTC | CASRLQGSQETQYF
TRBJ2-7 | NA | TRBV9 | TRBD2 | TGTGCCAGCAGCGCTAGTGAGGTAGCGGGAGACTCCTACGAGCAGTACTTC | CASSASEVAGDSYEQYF
TRBJ2-5 | NA | TRBV11-2 | TRBD2 | TGTGCCAGCAGCTTATGGAGTGCTAGCGGGAGAGAGACCCAGTACTTC | CASSLWSASGRETQYF
TRBJ2-1 | NA | TRBV10-2 | NA | TGCGCCAGCAGTGAGGCGAGCTTCGCCTACAATGAGCAGTTCTTC | CASSEASFAYNEQFF
TRBJ2-7 | NA | TRBV30 | TRBD2 | TGTGCCTGGGCCGGGACTAGCGGGAGGACCTACGAGCAGTACTTC | CAWAGTSGRTYEQYF
TRBJ2-3 | NA | TRBV5-1 | NA | TGCGCCAGCAGCTTGGCAGGCACAGATACGCAGTATTTT | CASSLAGTDTQYF
TRBJ1-3 | NA | TRBV2 | TRBD1 | TGTGCCAGCAGTGAAGGGACAGGGAACTCTGGAAACACCATATATTTT | CASSEGTGNSGNTIYF